Given below is one TCR beta chain in context. This sample was taken from a study of blood T cell repertoires in COVID-19. Study in general: Samples came from the United States, Italy and Spain, spanning acute and convalescent COVID-19. PBMCs, B-cell-depleted T cells, or T cells provided the cDNA or gDNA that made up the material.

CDR1 and CDR2 (germline): KGHSH, LQKENI. The CDR3 runs to 14 residues. The V segment lost 5 bases and the J segment 5 bases; nucleotides outside the gene matches: 8. In the authors' methods: Reference gene primer amplification yielded estimated nucleated cell counts. The data were produced by immunoSEQ multiplex PCR, yet TCRdb's version contains in-frame clones alone and is incomplete. Clonal size and the V and J genes are those of that table, whereas D and trimming came from the DNA. The sample yields about 220,000 clones, 80% seen once. The sequenced sample consisted of peripheral blood. This chain uses TRBV18 with TRBJ2-5, with TRBD1 identical over 7 bases. The sequence came from a human donor in a cohort sampled during active COVID-19. The chain's CDR3 is CASSTGIRGETQYF. Here the CDR3 DNA reads TGTGCCAGCTCAACGGGGATCAGGGGGGAGACCCAGTACTTC. Using reference TRBV18 and TRBJ2-5 for the parts outside the CDR3, the full variable domain is NAGVMQNPRHLVRRRGQEARLRCSPMKGHSHVYWYRQLPEEGLKFMVYLQKENIIDESGMPKERFSAEFPKEGPSILRIQQVVRGDSAAYFCASSTGIRGETQYFGPGTRLLVL.